These T cell receptor beta chains were read from a single sample in a study of T cells after yellow fever vaccination. Via MiXCR, TCRdb re-called the 5' RACE reads, giving one row per CDR3 protein. Among approximately 150,000 distinct CDR3 sequences listed, roughly 6.4% were seen once. The source material was CD4+ T cells sorted from PBMCs, sampled on the day of the first yellow fever vaccination. Source of these receptors: a man aged 18 to 29 who received the YFV17D yellow fever vaccine. CDR3s include the opening cysteine and the closing phenylalanine or tryptophan. The D gene is left open where the match is weak. Clone sizes are given selectively: once, few, many, or a class where the clone is expanded.

TRBD1,TRBV10-1,TRBJ2-3,many,CASSESRGQYRTDTQYF,TGCGCCAGCAGTGAATCGAGGGGGCAGTATCGTACAGATACGCAGTATTTT
NA,TRBV5-4,TRBJ2-6,NA,CASSSGGSVAGANVLTF,TGTGCCAGCAGTTCGGGGGGCTCCGTCGCTGGGGCCAACGTCCTGACTTTC
NA,TRBV6-5,TRBJ1-1,few,CASSYSYGNTEAFF,TGTGCCAGCAGTTATTCTTACGGAAACACTGAAGCTTTCTTT
TRBD1,TRBV2,TRBJ1-1,few,CASSVEGANTEAFF,TGTGCCAGCAGTGTCGAGGGGGCGAACACTGAAGCTTTCTTT
TRBD1,TRBV20-1,TRBJ2-4,few,CSARDRTGPRNIQYF,TGCAGTGCTAGAGATAGGACAGGGCCCCGAAACATTCAGTACTTC
TRBD1,TRBV11-2,TRBJ1-2,NA,CASSSVRGQGARGYTF,TGTGCCAGCAGCTCCGTTAGGGGACAGGGGGCGCGAGGCTACACCTTC
TRBD2,TRBV5-1,TRBJ2-1,many,CASGLAGLNEQFF,TGCGCCTCGGGACTAGCGGGGTTAAATGAGCAGTTCTTC
NA,TRBV18,TRBJ2-3,few,CASSRGIGTDTQYF,TGTGCCAGCTCACGGGGGATTGGGACAGATACGCAGTATTTT
NA,TRBV5-1,TRBJ1-4,many,CASSRDPQTNEKLFF,TGCGCCAGCAGCCGGGACCCCCAGACTAATGAAAAACTGTTTTTT
NA,TRBV9,TRBJ1-1,few,CASSVVDSGDTEAFF,TGTGCCAGCAGCGTAGTTGACAGCGGTGACACTGAAGCTTTCTTT
NA,TRBV7-2,TRBJ2-5,NA,CASSHTEETQYF,TGTGCCAGCAGCCACACCGAGGAGACCCAGTACTTC
NA,TRBV27,TRBJ1-4,many,CASSPLSTNEKLFF,TGTGCCAGCAGTCCTCTTTCAACTAATGAAAAACTGTTTTTT
NA,TRBV14,TRBJ2-3,few,CASSQDLGDTQYF,TGTGCCAGCAGCCAAGATCTGGGGGATACGCAGTATTTT
TRBD1,TRBV20-1,TRBJ2-7,few,CSARPYRGRPYEQYF,TGCAGTGCTAGACCGTACAGGGGTCGCCCCTACGAGCAGTACTTC
NA,TRBV30,TRBJ2-2,few,CAWSRGGPNTGELFF,TGTGCCTGGAGTCGAGGGGGGCCGAACACCGGGGAGCTGTTTTTT
TRBD1,TRBV7-9,TRBJ2-5,many,CASSYSGTGQETQYF,TGTGCCAGCAGCTACTCCGGGACAGGCCAAGAGACCCAGTACTTC
NA,TRBV5-1,TRBJ1-4,few,CASSGQSLSANEKLFF,TGCGCCAGCAGCGGACAGTCGCTTTCGGCTAATGAAAAACTGTTTTTT
TRBD2,TRBV5-6,TRBJ2-4,many,CASSLFSGGPAKNIQYF,TGTGCCAGCAGCTTGTTTAGCGGGGGGCCAGCCAAAAACATTCAGTACTTC
NA,TRBV3-1,TRBJ2-7,many,CASSQGVGEQYF,TGTGCCAGCAGCCAAGGAGTTGGAGAGCAGTACTTC
TRBD2,TRBV5-4,TRBJ2-2,few,CASSSERGGHGELFF,TGTGCCAGCAGCTCGGAGCGGGGGGGCCACGGGGAGCTGTTTTTT
NA,TRBV12-3/TRBV12-4,TRBJ2-2,many,CASSLGGVTGELFF,TGTGCCAGCAGTTTAGGGGGGGTGACCGGGGAGCTGTTTTTT
NA,TRBV7-2,TRBJ1-1,many,CASSALRNTEAFF,TGTGCCAGCAGCGCCCTCAGGAACACTGAAGCTTTCTTT
NA,TRBV6-1,TRBJ1-1,NA,CASRGWEGDTEAFF,TGTGCCAGCAGGGGTTGGGAGGGAGACACTGAAGCTTTCTTT
NA,TRBV10-3,TRBJ2-5,NA,CAISLDLETQYF,TGTGCCATCAGCCTGGACTTAGAGACCCAGTACTTC
NA,TRBV4-3,TRBJ2-2,many,CASRPQGTGELFF,TGCGCCAGCAGACCACAGGGAACCGGGGAGCTGTTTTTT
NA,TRBV4-2,TRBJ1-2,few,CASSPPGAYGYTF,TGTGCCAGCAGCCCGCCGGGGGCGTATGGCTACACCTTC
TRBD2,TRBV7-9,TRBJ2-3,few,CASSLRLAGFSDTQYF,TGTGCCAGCAGCTTAAGATTAGCGGGGTTTTCAGATACGCAGTATTTT
NA,TRBV20-1,TRBJ2-1,few,CSAPRTAHNEQFF,TGCAGTGCTCCAAGGACAGCCCACAATGAGCAGTTCTTC
TRBD1,TRBV24-1,TRBJ1-5,NA,CATSDPGTGSPLLHF,TGTGCCACCAGTGACCCCGGGACAGGGAGCCCTTTATTGCATTTT
NA,TRBV6-2/TRBV6-3,TRBJ2-3,NA,CASKALGDTQYF,TGTGCCAGCAAGGCCCTCGGGGATACGCAGTATTTT
NA,TRBV6-5,TRBJ1-6,NA,CASSYSKWAGSNSPLHF,TGTGCCAGCAGTTACTCGAAGTGGGCAGGGAGTAATTCACCCCTCCACTTT
NA,TRBV3-1,TRBJ2-7,many,CASSLPVGEQYF,TGTGCCAGCAGCCTTCCGGTGGGCGAGCAGTACTTC
NA,TRBV5-1,TRBJ2-2,NA,CASSRIGIDTGELFF,TGCGCCAGCAGCCGAATTGGGATTGACACCGGGGAGCTGTTTTTT
TRBD1,TRBV29-1,TRBJ2-1,NA,CSAEVRDRGWYNEQFF,TGCAGCGCTGAGGTGCGGGACAGGGGTTGGTACAATGAGCAGTTCTTC
TRBD2,TRBV11-3,TRBJ2-2,NA,CASSSDPIAGGTGELFF,TGTGCCAGCAGCTCCGATCCGATAGCGGGTGGGACCGGGGAGCTGTTTTTT
TRBD1,TRBV7-2,TRBJ1-1,NA,CASSFDRANTEAFF,TGTGCCAGCAGCTTCGACAGGGCCAACACTGAAGCTTTCTTT
TRBD2,TRBV6-5,TRBJ2-1,few,CASHRRGGNEQFF,TGTGCCAGCCACCGGCGGGGGGGGAATGAGCAGTTCTTC
NA,TRBV7-9,TRBJ1-6,NA,CASSFAPTRWWGSPLHF,TGTGCCAGCAGCTTTGCCCCCACAAGGTGGTGGGGTTCACCCCTCCACTTT
NA,TRBV7-9,TRBJ1-1,few,CASSLGTLNTEAFF,TGTGCCAGCAGCTTAGGGACACTGAACACTGAAGCTTTCTTT
TRBD2,TRBV7-2,TRBJ2-1,NA,CASSPRTSGGYEQFF,TGTGCCAGCAGCCCTCGGACTAGCGGGGGGTATGAGCAGTTCTTC
TRBD1,TRBV7-2,TRBJ1-1,many,CASSLNRGTEAFF,TGTGCCAGCAGCTTAAACAGGGGCACTGAAGCTTTCTTT
TRBD1,TRBV12-3/TRBV12-4,TRBJ1-3,few,CASSPRGQGAIYF,TGTGCCAGCAGCCCGCGCGGACAGGGCGCCATATATTTT
NA,TRBV6-5,TRBJ2-2,many,CASSRSANTGELFF,TGTGCCAGCAGCCGCTCCGCAAACACCGGGGAGCTGTTTTTT
NA,TRBV20-1,TRBJ1-5,many,CSARSAVSVGGQPQHF,TGCAGTGCTAGATCGGCGGTTTCCGTGGGCGGTCAGCCCCAGCATTTT
NA,TRBV9,TRBJ1-1,NA,CASSVGPGAYTEAFF,TGTGCCAGCAGCGTAGGCCCGGGGGCTTACACTGAAGCTTTCTTT
NA,TRBV7-2,TRBJ1-6,many,CASSSGRQAGSPLHF,TGTGCCAGCAGCTCAGGCCGGCAGGCGGGTTCACCCCTCCACTTT
NA,TRBV12-3/TRBV12-4,TRBJ1-1,many,CASSYARNTEAFF,TGTGCCAGCAGTTACGCCCGCAACACTGAAGCTTTCTTT
NA,TRBV12-3/TRBV12-4,TRBJ1-4,many,CASRLQGVGEKLFF,TGTGCCAGCAGGCTCCAGGGTGTTGGTGAAAAACTGTTTTTT
NA,TRBV7-2,TRBJ2-2,few,CASSGGLGYTGELFF,TGTGCCAGCAGCGGAGGATTGGGATATACCGGGGAGCTGTTTTTT
NA,TRBV7-8,TRBJ1-4,few,CASSSTGVNEKLFF,TGTGCCAGCAGCTCGACAGGAGTTAATGAAAAACTGTTTTTT
NA,TRBV4-1,TRBJ2-1,many,CASSLTPFTVSYNEQFF,TGCGCCAGCAGCCTGACCCCCTTCACTGTCTCCTACAATGAGCAGTTCTTC
NA,TRBV6-5,TRBJ1-6,NA,CASSYQSGMNSPLHF,TGTGCCAGCAGTTATCAATCAGGGATGAATTCACCCCTCCACTTT
NA,TRBV18,TRBJ2-7,NA,CASSPTVLQARGSLYEQYF,TGTGCCAGCTCACCGACAGTTCTCCAAGCCAGAGGATCACTCTACGAGCAGTACTTC
TRBD1,TRBV7-2,TRBJ2-1,few,CASSPNQRDSLVGEQFF,TGTGCCAGCAGCCCCAACCAGAGGGACAGTCTGGTGGGTGAGCAGTTCTTC
NA,TRBV4-3,TRBJ2-3,few,CASSQATVEADTQYF,TGCGCCAGCAGCCAAGCGACCGTCGAGGCAGATACGCAGTATTTT
NA,TRBV28,TRBJ1-6,many,CASSLDGLYNSPLHF,TGTGCCAGCAGTCTGGACGGGCTTTATAATTCACCCCTCCACTTT
NA,TRBV12-3/TRBV12-4,TRBJ2-1,NA,CASQFGYNEQFF,TGTGCCAGCCAGTTTGGCTACAATGAGCAGTTCTTC